This T cell receptor beta chain was documented in a study of sequential checkpoint blockade in melanoma. The V and J ends lost 10 bases and 6 bases respectively, with 27 bases between them. This CDR3 contains 16 residues. CDR1 and CDR2 (germline): ENHRY, SYGVKD. Treatment indicated: randomized to nivolumab then ipilimumab (arm A) or the reverse (arm B). None of the patients previously received DNA-damaging chemotherapy. Here immunoSEQ multiplex PCR was the method, and the copy in TCRdb shows in-frame clones only, minus some. The sample yields 25,000 to 30,000 clones, more than 80% seen once. The source of this sequence is a human donor with melanoma. This chain links TRBV10-3 with TRBJ1-2; tentative D call: TRBD1 (6 bases). The specimen was CD8+ T cells sorted from blood (inferred from file names), collected from a patient given nivolumab and ipilimumab in sequence. This CDR3 is CATTFPSGGNLNGYTF. CDR3 DNA: TGTGCCACCACATTCCCCTCGGGGGGCAACCTTAATGGCTACACCTTC.